These 2 T cell receptor beta chains came from one sample sequenced in a study of technical replicates of blood from a few donors. Libraries were prepared by immunoSEQ multiplex PCR; TCRdb keeps only in-frame clonotypes and omits some of them. The sample includes about 80,000 clones, about 91% of them seen just once. Source material: T cells isolated from PBMCs. These TCRs come from a human donor in good health.

The chain employs TRBV7-9 and TRBJ2-7; unclear D gene. Trimming left V 5 bases short and J 0 bases short, with 2 bases between. Germline V lookup: CDR1 SEHNR, CDR2 FQNEAQ (reference sequence). CDR3 size: 11 residues. The CDR3, as DNA: TGTGCCAGCAGCCTCTCCTACGAGCAGTACTTC. This sequence encodes CASSLSYEQYF.

V gene TRBV5-1 combines with J gene TRBJ2-5, with TRBD2 identical over 10 bases. Losses at the gene ends were 2 bases for V and 0 bases for J; bases not matched to a gene: 4. The CDR3 runs to 16 residues. The germline V gene encodes CDR1 SGHRS and CDR2 YFSETQ. CDR3 amino acids: CASSLGLAANQETQYF. Here the CDR3 DNA reads TGCGCCAGCAGCTTAGGACTAGCGGCTAACCAAGAGACCCAGTACTTC.